Listed here are 2 T cell receptor beta chains from one sample, sequenced in a study of lymphopenia after photon versus proton radiotherapy. Some clones are missing from TCRdb's copy, which holds only in-frame ones; the method was immunoSEQ multiplex PCR. In the table there are tens of thousands of clones, 84% of which are singletons. Specimen: peripheral blood, collected from a patient treated with proton-based radiotherapy. Every receptor here comes from a woman aged 70-85 years with pancreatic cancer.

The V call is TRBV25-1, the J call TRBJ2-2; no definite D call. From germline, CDR1 is MGHDK and CDR2 SYGVNS. Deletions cut 1 base from V and 8 bases from J, with 5 bases between. The length of the CDR3 is 12 residues. The CDR3 bases are TGTGCCAGCAGTGAATTCCCAGGGGAGCTGTTTTTT. Translating gives CASSEFPGELFF.

This rearrangement joins TRBV7-9 to TRBJ1-1; D might be TRBD1 (5 bases). The CDR3 covers 13 residues. Germline assignment: CDR1 SEHNR and CDR2 FQNEAQ (reference sequence). The germline V and J ends were trimmed by 0 bases and 5 bases, with 7 bases remaining between them. CDR3 region: CASSLAGQTEAFF. CDR3 coding DNA: TGTGCCAGCAGCTTAGCGGGGCAGACTGAAGCTTTCTTT.